The 16 T cell receptor beta chains given below trace back to one sample, sequenced in a study of T cell repertoires in cytomegalovirus infection. TCRdb used MiXCR to reprocess the reads, holding one entry per CDR3 protein. The data contain more than 650,000 distinct CDR3 sequences, 35% of them singletons. Sample: PBMCs. The receptors originated from a human donor in good health (CMV status not recorded). Some clones in this sample may be carry-over from other donors' samples.

This rearrangement joins TRBV3-1 to TRBJ2-5; D may be TRBD1 (6 bases). This CDR3 is 13 amino acids long. With 3 bases removed from V and 10 bases from J, the gap between germline ends came to 15 bases. Germline V gives CDR1 LGHDT, CDR2 YNNKEL (reference sequence). Here the CDR3 DNA reads TGTGCCAGCAGCCAGGGGGCCCGAATGGGCCAGTACTTC. Protein: CASSQGARMGQYF.

The V call is TRBV27, the J call TRBJ1-4; D is unclear. Looked up from germline, CDR1 is MNHEY and CDR2 is SMNVEV (reference sequence). This CDR3 is 16 amino acids long. V lost 3 bases and J lost 3, with 14 bases in between. The CDR3 DNA is TGTGCCAGCAGTTTCCTGCTCGGGAAGGCTAATGAAAAACTGTTTTTT. Residues: CASSFLLGKANEKLFF.

This clonotype was counted once. The chain couples TRBV6-2 or TRBV6-3 to TRBJ2-7, with TRBD1 identical over 12 bases. The V gene end was trimmed by 6 bases and the J gene end by 8 bases; junction bases not matched to a gene: 11. Germline lookup yields CDR1 MNHEY and CDR2 SVGEGT. The CDR3 extends over 15 amino acids. The CDR3 region is CASRRPGQGAQKQYF. For the CDR3, the DNA is TGTGCCAGCAGGCGGCCGGGACAGGGGGCGCAAAAGCAGTACTTC.

The sample holds a few counts of this clonotype. The chain has TRBV7-3 and TRBJ1-1, with D perhaps matching TRBD1 (6 bases). The CDR3 contains 17 residues. The V end lost 2 bases, the J end lost 0 bases, and 16 bases lay between the germline ends. The germline gives CDR1 SGHTA, CDR2 FQGTGA. CDR3 region: CASSLFGRGSMNTEAFF. The CDR3 DNA sequence: TGTGCCAGCAGCTTATTCGGTAGGGGGTCTATGAACACTGAAGCTTTCTTT. Supplemented by reference TRBV7-3 and TRBJ1-1, the full variable domain reads GAGVSQTPSNKVTEKGKYVELRCDPISGHTALYWYRQSLGQGPEFLIYFQGTGAADDSGLPNDRFFAVRPEGSVSTLKIQRTERGDSAVYLCASSLFGRGSMNTEAFFGQGTRLTVV.

The rearrangement links TRBV28 to TRBJ1-1, with D perhaps matching TRBD1 (5 bases). Between the trimmed V and J ends, which lost 5 bases and 6 bases, there was a span of 10 bases. Germline CDR1 and CDR2: MDHEN and SYDVKM. The CDR3 is 12 amino acids. CDR3 coding DNA: TGTGCCAGCAGTGGGGACGGAGCTGAAGCTTTCTTT. Translation gives CASSGDGAEAFF.

This clonotype was counted at least ten times. This sequence joins TRBV19 and TRBJ2-2; D unresolved. Deletions cut 8 bases from V and 7 bases from J, with 5 bases between. This CDR3 contains 10 residues. The V gene's germline CDR1 is LNHDA and CDR2 SQIVND (reference sequence). In nucleotides, the CDR3 is TGTGCCAGTCGAGGCGGGGAGCTGTTTTTT. Translating it yields CASRGGELFF.

About this clonotype itself: A read error may produce the germline difference seen at one junction end. This chain uses TRBV28 with TRBJ1-1; D is unclear. The germline gives CDR1 MDHEN, CDR2 SYDVKM. This CDR3 is 10 amino acids long. In DNA form, the CDR3 reads TGTGCCAGCAGTGGTAGCAGACTCCTCTTT. This encodes CASSGSRLLF.

The rearrangement links TRBV7-2 to TRBJ2-1; D not certain. The V gene's germline CDR1 is SGHTA and CDR2 FQGNSA. V was pared by 5 bases and J by 12 bases, with 14 bases between. The CDR3 has 12 residues. CDR3 bases: TGTGCCAGCAGCAGCGTATTTGATGTGCAGTTCTTC. Protein product: CASSSVFDVQFF.

In DNA form, the CDR3 reads TGTGCCACCACAGACCCCGGGACTACACAGACCGGGGAGCTGTTTTTT. Its protein product is CATTDPGTTQTGELFF. This chain uses TRBV19 with TRBJ2-2, with 7 positions matching TRBD2. The length of the CDR3 is 16 residues. J gave up 5 bases and V 10 bases, and 16 bases lay outside the gene matches. Germline CDR1 is LNHDA and CDR2 is SQIVND (reference sequence).

The chain has TRBV7-6 and TRBJ1-1; D unresolved. CDR3 length: 12 amino acids. Trimming cost V 7 bases and J 5 bases, with 11 bases left between them. CDR1 SGHVS and CDR2 FNYEAQ come from the germline V gene. As DNA, the CDR3 is TGTGCCAGCAACCCATCGGGGACTGAAGCTTTCTTT. Encoded protein: CASNPSGTEAFF.

The DNA of the CDR3 is TGTGCCAGCAGCCAATTATACAATGAGCAGTTCTTC. Translated, it gives CASSQLYNEQFF. The chain uses TRBV5-6 and TRBJ2-1; D is unclear. The CDR3 contains 12 residues. V was clipped by 4 bases and J by 4 bases, with 6 bases between them. CDR1 and CDR2 (germline): SGHDT, YYEEEE.

This clonotype has only a few counts. The chain couples TRBV28 to TRBJ2-3; D not resolved. This CDR3 is built from 11 residues. CDR1 and CDR2 from the germline V gene are MDHEN and SYDVKM. The ends were cut back, 6 bases at V and 6 bases at J, with 7 bases in the middle. CDR3 loop: CASRARDTQYF. CDR3 bases: TGTGCCAGCAGGGCCCGGGATACGCAGTATTTT.

This clonotype was seen more than once but under ten times. The chain has TRBV29-1 and TRBJ1-1; the match to TRBD1 covers 8 bases. CDR1 is SQVTM, CDR2 ANQGSEA, per germline. With V trimmed by 6 bases and J by 6 bases, 6 bases remained unmatched. The CDR3 contains 12 residues. The CDR3 coding sequence is TGCAGCGTCAGGACAGGGCACGCTGAAGCTTTCTTT. This codes for CSVRTGHAEAFF.

This clonotype was seen a few times. The rearrangement joins TRBV6-5 to TRBJ1-2; maybe TRBD1 (5 bases). The V end was cut by 0 bases, the J end by 8 bases, with 16 bases between. CDR3 length: 15 residues. Germline loops: CDR1 MNHEY, CDR2 SVGAGI. The CDR3 sequence: CASSYSRGAGGGYTF. Written as DNA, the CDR3 is TGTGCCAGCAGTTACTCGAGAGGGGCAGGAGGAGGCTACACCTTC.

This clonotype has just one count. The chain couples TRBV7-4 to TRBJ2-7; 9 nucleotides match TRBD1. With 5 bases clipped from V and 5 bases from J, the junction kept 10 bases outside the gene matches. The CDR3 extends over 15 amino acids. Germline values: CDR1 SGHVT, CDR2 SQSDAQ. The CDR3 DNA sequence: TGTGCCAGCAGCACACAGGGGGCCCCCGAAAACGAGCAGTACTTC. Protein: CASSTQGAPENEQYF.

The chain carries TRBV7-9 and TRBJ1-1; possibly TRBD1 for D (6 bases). The germline gives CDR1 SEHNR, CDR2 FQNEAQ (reference sequence). This CDR3 has 14 residues. Trimming shortened V by 1 base and J by 8 bases, and 14 bases separated the two germline ends. CDR3 nucleotides: TGTGCCAGCAGCTTAGGCTCTGGGGGCTTGGAAGCTTTCTTT. This encodes CASSLGSGGLEAFF.